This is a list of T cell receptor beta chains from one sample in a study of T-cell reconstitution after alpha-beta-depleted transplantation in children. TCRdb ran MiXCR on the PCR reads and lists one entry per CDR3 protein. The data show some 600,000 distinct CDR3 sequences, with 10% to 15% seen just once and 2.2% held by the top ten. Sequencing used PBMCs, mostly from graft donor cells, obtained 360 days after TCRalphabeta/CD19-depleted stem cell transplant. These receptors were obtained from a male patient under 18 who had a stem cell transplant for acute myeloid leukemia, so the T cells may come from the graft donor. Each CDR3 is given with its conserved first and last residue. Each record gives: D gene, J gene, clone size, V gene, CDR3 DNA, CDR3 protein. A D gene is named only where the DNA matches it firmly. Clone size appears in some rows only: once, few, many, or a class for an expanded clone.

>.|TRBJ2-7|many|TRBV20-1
TGCAGTGCTAGAGATTTAACTAGCAGGAGCTCCTACGAGCAGTACTTC
CSARDLTSRSSYEQYF
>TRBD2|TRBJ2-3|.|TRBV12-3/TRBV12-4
TGTGCCAGCATCCAACTAGCGGGAGGGCCAGCGATAAGCACAGATACGCAGTATTTT
CASIQLAGGPAISTDTQYF
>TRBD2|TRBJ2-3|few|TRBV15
TGTGCCACCAGCAGAGGGGCCAGCGGGAGGGATACGCAGTATTTT
CATSRGASGRDTQYF
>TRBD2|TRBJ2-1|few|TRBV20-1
TGCAGTGCTAGGCGTAGCGGGCCTAGGAATGAGCAGTTCTTC
CSARRSGPRNEQFF
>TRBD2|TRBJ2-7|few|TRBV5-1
TGCGCCAGCAGCTTGGTGTCTAGCGGGAGGATGGAGCAGTACTTC
CASSLVSSGRMEQYF
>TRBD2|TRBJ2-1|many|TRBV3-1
TGTGCCAGCAGCCACCCTAGCGGGAGATACTCCTACAATGAGCAGTTCTTC
CASSHPSGRYSYNEQFF
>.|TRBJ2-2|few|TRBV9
TGTGCCAGCAGCGTAGGTATGGGAGTAAACACCGGGGAGCTGTTTTTT
CASSVGMGVNTGELFF
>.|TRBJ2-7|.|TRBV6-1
TGTGCCAGCAGACAGGAGCTGCTCTCCTACGAGCAGTACTTC
CASRQELLSYEQYF
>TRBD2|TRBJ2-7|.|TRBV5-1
TGCGCCAGCAGTCGTAGCGGGAGGGGAAACTACGAGCAGTACTTC
CASSRSGRGNYEQYF
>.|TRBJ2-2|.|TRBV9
TGTGCCAGCACCCTTGGAGGGGGGAACACCGGGGAGCTGTTTTTT
CASTLGGGNTGELFF
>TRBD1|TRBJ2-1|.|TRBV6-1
TGTGCCAGCAGTAGACAGGGGCTGGCGTACAATGAGCAGTTCTTC
CASSRQGLAYNEQFF
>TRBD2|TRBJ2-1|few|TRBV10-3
TGTGCCATCAGTGAGTCACTAGCGGGAGGGAATGAGCAGTTCTTC
CAISESLAGGNEQFF
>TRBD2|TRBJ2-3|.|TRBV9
TGTGCCAGCAGCGTAGGTCTAGCGGGCCAAACTAGCACAGATACGCAGTATTTT
CASSVGLAGQTSTDTQYF
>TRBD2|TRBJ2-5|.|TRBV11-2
TGTGCCAGCAGCTTAGTTAGCGTAGGGACTAGCCTTCGGGAGACCCAGTACTTC
CASSLVSVGTSLRETQYF
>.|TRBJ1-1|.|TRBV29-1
TGCAGCGCCGTACAGGACACTGAAGCTTTCTTT
CSAVQDTEAFF
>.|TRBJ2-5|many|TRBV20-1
TGCAGTGCTAGCCGCCTGGACAGGGAGGGAGAGACCCAGTACTTC
CSASRLDREGETQYF
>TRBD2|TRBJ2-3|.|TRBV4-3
TGCGCCAGCAGCCAAGAGGCTAGCGGGCTCTCACGCGTTTACACAGATACGCAGTATTTT
CASSQEASGLSRVYTDTQYF